These 14 T cell receptor beta chains were sequenced from one sample in a study of cytomegalovirus exposure and HLA in healthy donors. PCR was performed using 60 Vbeta and 13 Jbeta primers. Profiled with immunoSEQ multiplex PCR; TCRdb holds only in-frame clones, not every one. The repertoire consists of approximately 130,000 clones, with 60% to 85% occurring once and the leading ten covering under 3.5%. Sequenced input: PBMCs. The receptors come from a man aged 25-40 years in good health and CMV-seronegative.

The V gene is TRBV5-1, the J gene TRBJ2-7, with D tentatively TRBD2 (6 bases). Germline CDR1 is SGHRS and CDR2 is YFSETQ. This CDR3 region has 15 residues. V gave up 4 bases and J gave up 4 bases, with 18 bases separating them. The CDR3 is CASSVNTGLSYEQYF. The CDR3 DNA follows: TGCGCCAGCAGCGTGAACACGGGACTGAGTTACGAGCAGTACTTC.

The chain joins TRBV30 to TRBJ2-3, with D possibly being TRBD2 (5 bases). The CDR3 length is 14 residues. Germline V gene sequence: CDR1 GTSNPN, CDR2 SVGIG (reference sequence). Trimming pared 0 bases from V and 6 bases from J, leaving 13 bases between. CDR3 amino acids: CAWSVDGMADTQYF. DNA for the CDR3: TGTGCCTGGAGTGTAGACGGGATGGCGGATACGCAGTATTTT.

The chain combines TRBV19 with TRBJ1-1; possibly TRBD1 for D (5 bases). The V gene lost 9 bases and the J gene lost 5 bases, with 16 bases spanning the gap. Germline V gene lookup returns CDR1 LNHDA and CDR2 SQIVND (reference sequence). The CDR3 contains 13 residues. CDR3 in amino acids: CASGRGSLTEAFF. Written as DNA, the CDR3 is TGTGCCAGCGGGAGGGGATCATTAACTGAAGCTTTCTTT.

The chain combines TRBV9 with TRBJ2-3; 8 bases match TRBD1. This CDR3 spans 14 amino acids. Trimming took 3 bases from V and 4 from J; bases not matched to a gene: 4. CDR1 is SGDLS and CDR2 is YYNGEE in the germline V gene. The CDR3 loop is CASSGMTGADTQYF. CDR3 nucleotide sequence: TGTGCCAGCAGCGGGATGACAGGGGCAGATACGCAGTATTTT.

The chain uses TRBV11-2 and TRBJ2-7; 8 bases map to TRBD2. J was trimmed by 4 bases and V by 5 bases; bases with no gene match: 7. CDR1 and CDR2 (germline): SGHAT, FQNNGV. The CDR3 extends over 14 amino acids. The CDR3, as DNA: TGTGCCAGCAGCGTGCGGGGGGCCCATTACGAGCAGTACTTC. Amino acid sequence: CASSVRGAHYEQYF.

The J gene is TRBJ1-3, the V gene TRBV11-1; D may be TRBD1 (6 bases). Germline V gene sequence: CDR1 SGHAT, CDR2 FQDESV (reference sequence). V lost 4 bases, J lost 4 bases, and 11 bases lay in between. The CDR3 length is 14 residues. The CDR3 here is CASSSWDIGNTIYF. The CDR3 DNA follows: TGTGCCAGCAGCTCCTGGGACATCGGAAACACCATATATTTT.

This clone was observed a handful of times. This chain connects TRBV30 to TRBJ2-3, with TRBD2 identical over 7 bases. V shed 4 bases, J shed 2 bases, and the junction held 6 bases outside the gene matches. CDR1 is GTSNPN, CDR2 SVGIG, per germline (reference sequence). The CDR3 has 14 amino acids. CDR3 region: CAWMLAVNTDTQYF. The CDR3 nucleotides read TGTGCCTGGATGCTAGCGGTTAACACAGATACGCAGTATTTT.

This chain connects TRBV7-9 to TRBJ2-3, with 7 bases that match TRBD2. V dropped 5 bases and J dropped 3; count of bases not matched to a gene: 11. The CDR3 sequence is 16 residues long. Germline V gives CDR1 SEHNR, CDR2 FQNEAQ (reference sequence). The CDR3 loop is CASSQGWAGVTDTQYF. In DNA, the CDR3 is TGTGCCAGCAGCCAGGGTTGGGCGGGGGTTACAGATACGCAGTATTTT.

The gene calls are TRBV30 and TRBJ2-1, with D unresolved. Trimming took 0 bases from V and 6 from J, leaving 9 bases between them. Germline assignment: CDR1 GTSNPN and CDR2 SVGIG (reference sequence). This CDR3 has 13 residues. The CDR3 protein is CAWSVPGSNEQFF. CDR3 nucleotides: TGTGCCTGGAGTGTACCAGGCTCCAATGAGCAGTTCTTC. The whole variable domain, filled in from reference TRBV30 and TRBJ2-1, reads SQTIHQWPATLVQPVGSPLSLECTVEGTSNPNLYWYRQAAGRGLQLLFYSVGIGQISSEVPQNLSASRPQDRQFILSSKKLLLSDSGFYLCAWSVPGSNEQFFGPGTRLTVL.

The gene calls are TRBV6-1 and TRBJ1-1; TRBD1 matches 8 bases. This CDR3 has 13 amino acids. Germline V gene data show CDR1 as MNHNS and CDR2 as SASEGT. With 6 bases clipped from V and 0 bases from J, the junction kept 0 bases outside the gene matches. The CDR3: CASRGQVNTEAFF. The CDR3 DNA follows: TGTGCCAGCAGGGGACAGGTGAACACTGAAGCTTTCTTT.

J is TRBJ2-3 and V is TRBV28, with 8 bases aligning to TRBD2. Trimming at V came to 5 bases and at J to 3 bases, leaving 10 bases not matched to a gene. CDR3 length: 16 residues. Germline CDR1 is MDHEN and CDR2 is SYDVKM. This CDR3 reads CASSLSAGDPTDTQYF. DNA of the CDR3: TGTGCCAGCAGTCTGTCAGCGGGAGACCCAACAGATACGCAGTATTTT.

The V call is TRBV13, the J call TRBJ2-7, with D tentatively TRBD2 (5 bases). CDR1 is PRHDT, CDR2 FYEKMQ, per germline (reference sequence). V gave up 4 bases and J gave up 5 bases, with 15 bases separating them. This CDR3 region has 14 residues. The CDR3 DNA sequence: TGTGCCAGCAGCTCAACCCCGGAGGCCCACGAGCAGTACTTC. It specifies CASSSTPEAHEQYF.

V gene TRBV11-1 combines with J gene TRBJ2-7; TRBD2 might be the D (5 bases). V lost 5 bases and J lost 2, with 13 bases in between. Germline assignment: CDR1 SGHAT and CDR2 FQDESV (reference sequence). The CDR3 contains 14 residues. CDR3: CASSDPWRTYEQYF. CDR3 DNA sequence: TGTGCCAGCAGCGACCCGTGGAGGACCTACGAGCAGTACTTC.

The chain joins TRBV19 to TRBJ2-6; D not certain. V lost 0 bases and J 4 bases, leaving 16 bases between the germline ends. The V gene's germline CDR1 is LNHDA and CDR2 SQIVND (reference sequence). CDR3 length: 18 residues. CDR3 amino acids: CASSIDLLRSSGANVLTF. In DNA form, the CDR3 reads TGTGCCAGTAGTATAGATCTATTGCGTTCTTCCGGGGCCAACGTCCTGACTTTC. The full variable domain, rest sourced from reference TRBV19 and TRBJ2-6, is DGGITQSPKYLFRKEGQNVTLSCEQNLNHDAMYWYRQDPGQGLRLIYYSQIVNDFQKGDIAEGYSVSREKKESFPLTVTSAQKNPTAFYLCASSIDLLRSSGANVLTFGAGSRLTVL.